Below, 10 T cell receptor beta chains from the same sample are listed, as sequenced in a study of blood T cell repertoires in COVID-19. Clones were sequenced by immunoSEQ multiplex PCR, and TCRdb holds only the in-frame ones, with some missing. Found here are around 29,000 clones, around 74% of them singletons; the top ten hold 7.5% to 8%. Sequencing was done on a sample of peripheral blood. These receptors were collected from a woman in her sixties or seventies with active or convalescent COVID-19.

V is TRBV14 and J is TRBJ1-3, with 9 positions matching TRBD1. The germline V gene encodes CDR1 SGHDN and CDR2 FVKESK. J was trimmed by 2 bases and V by 3 bases; bases with no gene match: 5. This CDR3 region has 16 residues. Written as DNA, the CDR3 is TGTGCCAGCAGCCAGTGGGGACAGGGTGCTGGAAACACCATATATTTT. Translated, it gives CASSQWGQGAGNTIYF. The whole variable domain, remainder taken from reference TRBV14 and TRBJ1-3, is EAGVTQFPSHSVIEKGQTVTLRCDPISGHDNLYWYRRVMGKEIKFLLHFVKESKQDESGMPNNRFLAERTGGTYSTLKVQPAELEDSGVYFCASSQWGQGAGNTIYFGEGSWLTVV.

V usage is TRBV28 and J usage is TRBJ2-4, with 8 bases aligning to TRBD1. V lost 5 bases, J lost 7 bases, and 7 bases stayed unmatched. Germline V gene lookup returns CDR1 MDHEN and CDR2 SYDVKM. This CDR3 is 14 amino acids long. The CDR3 reads CASSLGQGRNIQYF. The CDR3, as DNA: TGTGCCAGCAGTCTCGGACAGGGACGTAACATTCAGTACTTC.

The chain carries TRBV10-3 and TRBJ2-1; TRBD1 agrees at 10 bases. J lost 7 bases, V lost 5 bases, and 5 bases had no gene match. This CDR3 region has 14 residues. Germline V gives CDR1 ENHRY, CDR2 SYGVKD. The CDR3 loop is CAISQSGQGNEQFF. CDR3 DNA: TGTGCCATCAGTCAATCGGGACAGGGGAATGAGCAGTTCTTC.

The chain has TRBV6-5 and TRBJ1-2, with D possibly matching TRBD1 (5 bases). Germline V CDR1 and CDR2: MNHEY, SVGAGI. This CDR3 is built from 12 residues. Trimming stripped 0 bases from V and 8 bases from J, with 7 bases between. In DNA form, the CDR3 reads TGTGCCAGCAGTTACTCACGGGGGGGCTACACCTTC. As protein: CASSYSRGGYTF.

This chain joins TRBV5-5 and TRBJ2-2; a weak D match, TRBD1 (7 bases). V gave up 0 bases and J gave up 7 bases, with 19 bases separating them. Germline CDR1 is SGHKS and CDR2 is YYEKEE (reference sequence). The CDR3 is made up of 17 amino acids. The CDR3 sequence: CASSLVGGGAGIGELFF. Here the CDR3 DNA reads TGTGCCAGCAGCTTGGTTGGAGGGGGCGCAGGTATCGGGGAGCTGTTTTTT.

The chain is built from TRBV2 and TRBJ2-1, with TRBD2 matching 7 bases. Germline assignment: CDR1 SNHLY and CDR2 FYNNEI. J lost 2 bases, V lost 5 bases, and 9 bases had no gene match. The CDR3 is 16 residues long. As DNA, the CDR3 is TGTGCCAGCAGTTCCAGACTAGCCGGCCCCTACAATGAGCAGTTCTTC. Protein product: CASSSRLAGPYNEQFF.

This chain connects TRBV19 to TRBJ2-5, with D unresolved. The germline V gene encodes CDR1 LNHDA and CDR2 SQIVND (reference sequence). With 5 bases removed from V and 4 bases from J, the gap between germline ends came to 17 bases. The CDR3 is made up of 15 amino acids. As DNA, the CDR3 is TGTGCCAGTAGTCCCCAGGTCGGTGGTTCAGAGACCCAGTACTTC. It codes for CASSPQVGGSETQYF.

The rearrangement links TRBV28 to TRBJ1-5; D may be TRBD1 (5 bases). Germline V gene lookup returns CDR1 MDHEN and CDR2 SYDVKM. CDR3 length equals 14 residues. Trimming stripped 11 bases from V and 5 bases from J, with 19 bases between. The DNA of the CDR3 is TGTGCCTCACAACGCGACAGCTCAGATCAGCCCCAGCATTTT. It codes for CASQRDSSDQPQHF.

The chain recombines TRBV9 with TRBJ2-7; 13 nucleotides line up with TRBD2. This CDR3 spans 15 amino acids. V shed 3 bases and J 7 bases; nucleotides not matched to a gene: 7. Germline lookup yields CDR1 SGDLS and CDR2 YYNGEE. The CDR3 sequence is CASSATSGRIGEQYF. In nucleotides, the CDR3 is TGTGCCAGCAGCGCGACTAGCGGGAGGATAGGGGAGCAGTACTTC.

The J gene is TRBJ1-1, the V gene TRBV11-3, with D possibly being TRBD1 (5 bases). The CDR3 extends over 14 amino acids. The germline V and J ends were trimmed by 4 bases and 0 bases, with 9 bases remaining between them. Per germline, CDR1 SGHNT and CDR2 YENEEA. The CDR3 DNA is TGTGCCAGCAGCTCCACAGGCCTGAACACTGAAGCTTTCTTT. Translation: CASSSTGLNTEAFF.